This T cell receptor (beta chain) was documented in a study of molecular identifiers for immune sequencing clone quantification listed by TCRdb under 2018. Turning to the overall study: For a replicate experiment, RNA from about 20,000 or 100,000 naive CD8 T cells was divided into five aliquots, of which four were sequenced. This methods study benchmarked molecular-identifier clustering-based TCR repertoire sequencing (MIDCIRS) and TCR RNA copy counting, using CD8 T cells to do so. Summary of the overall study and its limitations: Spiked-in Jurkat TCR RNA equal to a single cell's worth was reported to be detectable even within 1,200,000 naive CD8 T cells. About three recovered TCR RNA copies per cell were obtained by modeling, versus about ten by digital PCR, implying a capture efficiency of 25% to 35%. In CMV-specific effector cells, clones with more than 20 RNA copies contained over 99% of molecules, whereas in naive cells such clones contained under 1% of molecules. Naive libraries contained spiked-in Jurkat TCR RNA (around eleven copies' worth), which is not part of the donor repertoire. Identical TCR molecules sharing a barcode could cause highly expanded clone sizes to be underestimated. When barcode sub-clustering was omitted, TCR diversity was inflated by chimeric consensus sequences, with chimeras reaching as high as 47%.

This clonotype has a count of ten or more. The antigen it binds to is not known. Base quality data are lacking; no much larger clone is found one base away. CDR1 MNHEY and CDR2 SMNVEV were looked up in the germline V gene (reference sequence). The V and J ends are trimmed by 1 base and 2 bases, leaving 15 bases between them. Counted from cysteine to phenylalanine, this CDR3 has 16 amino acids. Left in the record is the CDR3 DNA by itself, 48 bases read in frame from the first base. Libraries of naive CD8 T cells were built from anywhere between roughly 17,000 and 1,000,000 sorted cells, with 10%, 30% or 50% of the purified RNA used. On a BD FACSAria II, naive CD8 T cells were FACS-sorted as CD8+CD4-CCR7+CD45RA+ and collected into RLT Plus buffer. To test detection sensitivity, Jurkat RNA equivalent to approximately nine TCR copies was spiked into samples of about 20,000-1,100,000 naive CD8 T cells. CD8 T cells were enriched using RosetteSep CD8+ T Cell Enrichment Cocktail and Ficoll-Paque, and the enriched cells then underwent ACK red cell lysis.

Library preparation employed PCR. The instrument given in TCRdb is Illumina HiSeq 4000. Bulk TCR libraries were prepared as previously described, using TCR primers listed in Table S5. Total RNA was purified with the Qiagen AllPrep DNA/RNA kit. Reads from multiple sequencing runs of the same library were pooled before analysis. On the authors' methods: Only reads with exact TCR constant sequence were kept, trimmed to 150 nt, and grouped by their 12-nt molecular barcodes. Within each barcode group, reads were sub-clustered at a 15% Levenshtein threshold, and quality-weighted consensus sequences were built per RNA molecule. Non-functional sequences were filtered out, along with any lower-count sequence sitting one edit away from another sequence. Based on a fit of two negative binomial distributions, barcode sub-clusters having less than 20% of the maximum read count were discarded. TCRdb itself trimmed the public reads at Q25 with fastp, ran MiXCR and retained productive beta chains. Rows are combined by CDR3 protein, so each entry shows the most common genes and DNA. TCRdb, not the authors, supplied the V and J calls. The sample table lists about 640,000 distinct CDR3 sequences, about 20% of them with a count of one. The ten largest clonotypes hold 0.85% to 0.9% of the sample.

The receptor's source is a human donor in good health. Some libraries in this study had Jurkat cell RNA spiked in. The chain employs TRBV27 and TRBJ2-7; too little of a D gene remains to name it. Sample: naive CD8+ T cells from blood, with Jurkat cell RNA spiked in. The sample's cell subset or site, from its label and the paper: FACS-sorted CD8+CD4-CCR7+CD45RA+ naive T cells. The DNA is TGTGCCAGCAGTTTATTAACCCCGGACGGTGCCTACGAGCAGTACTTC. It translates to CASSLLTPDGAYEQYF.